This TCR beta chain comes out of a study of T cells in Graves' hyperthyroidism and ophthalmopathy. The CDR3 is 15 residues long. V lost 5 bases and J 5 bases, leaving 19 bases between the germline ends. Per the germline V gene, CDR1 is LNHDA and CDR2 is SQIVND (reference sequence). Using RNA transcripts as the source, TCR beta CDR3 regions were amplified. TCR CDR3 underwent first-round RT-PCR with the HTBI primer set. TCRdb processed the multiplex PCR reads anew with MiXCR; each CDR3 protein has one entry. The sample carries some 500,000 distinct CDR3 sequences, roughly 14% recorded once. Not enrolled were patients with uncontrolled infection, other autoimmune disease, pregnancy or lactation. It was roughly 10 ml of fresh peripheral blood that supplied the PBMCs. General study findings and limits: Separation of ophthalmopathy from stable hyperthyroidism was achieved by a 13 V-J model.

Note on this clonotype: What it binds is unknown.

The gene calls are TRBV19 and TRBJ2-7; perhaps TRBD2 as D (5 bases). The specimen was blood. The clonotype comes from a woman younger than 30 with Graves' hyperthyroidism. The CDR3 sequence is CASSRALARGDEQYF. The CDR3 DNA reads TGTGCCAGTAGTCGCGCCCTAGCTCGAGGCGACGAGCAGTACTTC.